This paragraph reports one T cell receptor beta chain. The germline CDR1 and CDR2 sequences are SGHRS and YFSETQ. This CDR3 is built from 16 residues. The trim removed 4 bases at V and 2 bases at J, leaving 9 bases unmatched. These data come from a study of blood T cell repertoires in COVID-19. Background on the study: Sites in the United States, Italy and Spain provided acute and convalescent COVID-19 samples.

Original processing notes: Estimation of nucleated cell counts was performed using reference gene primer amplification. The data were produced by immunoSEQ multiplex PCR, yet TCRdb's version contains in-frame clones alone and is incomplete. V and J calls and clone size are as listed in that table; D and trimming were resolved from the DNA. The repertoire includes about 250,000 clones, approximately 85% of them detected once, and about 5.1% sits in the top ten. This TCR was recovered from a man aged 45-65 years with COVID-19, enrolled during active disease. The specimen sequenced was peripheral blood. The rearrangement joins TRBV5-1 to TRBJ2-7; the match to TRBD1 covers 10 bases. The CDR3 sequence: CASSLAPGTGAYEQYF. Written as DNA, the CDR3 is TGCGCCAGCAGCCTCGCACCCGGGACAGGGGCCTACGAGCAGTACTTC. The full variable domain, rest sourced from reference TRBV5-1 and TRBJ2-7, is KAGVTQTPRYLIKTRGQQVTLSCSPISGHRSVSWYQQTPGQGLQFLFEYFSETQRNKGNFPGRFSGRQFSNSRSEMNVSTLELGDSALYLCASSLAPGTGAYEQYFGPGTRLTVT.